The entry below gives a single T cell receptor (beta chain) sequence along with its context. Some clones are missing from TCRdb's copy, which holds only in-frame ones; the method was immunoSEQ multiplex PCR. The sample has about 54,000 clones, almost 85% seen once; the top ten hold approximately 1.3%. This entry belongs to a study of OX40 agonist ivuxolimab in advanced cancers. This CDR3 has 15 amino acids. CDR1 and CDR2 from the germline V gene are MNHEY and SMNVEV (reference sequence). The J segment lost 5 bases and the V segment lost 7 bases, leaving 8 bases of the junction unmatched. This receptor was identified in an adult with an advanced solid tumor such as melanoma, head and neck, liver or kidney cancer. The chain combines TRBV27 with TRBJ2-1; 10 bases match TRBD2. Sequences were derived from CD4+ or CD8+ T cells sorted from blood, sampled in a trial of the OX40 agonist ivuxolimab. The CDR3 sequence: CASKGWTSGNNEQFF. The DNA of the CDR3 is TGTGCCAGCAAGGGGTGGACTAGCGGAAACAATGAGCAGTTCTTC.